The rows below give T cell receptor beta chains drawn from one sample of a study of regulatory T cells in long-lasting Graves disease. A single record per CDR3 protein comes from TCRdb applying MiXCR to the multiplex PCR reads. The sample carries a few hundred thousand distinct CDR3 sequences, roughly 15% recorded once. The data also belong to a second study, concerning T cells in Graves' hyperthyroidism and ophthalmopathy.

The sequencing used peripheral blood mononuclear cells (PBMCs), collected at new diagnosis, from a patient treated with antithyroid drugs. The receptors derive from a woman younger than 30 with Graves disease. Each CDR3 is given with its conserved first and last residue. D genes are given only for firm matches. The size of a clone is reported for some rows only, either as once, few or many, or as a class for expanded clones.

d_gene	v_gene	abundance	j_gene	CDR3aa	CDR3nt
TRBD2	TRBV30	many	TRBJ2-3	CAWTRAGERSTQYF	TGTGCCTGGACGAGAGCGGGAGAACGGAGTACGCAGTATTTT
-	TRBV28	-	TRBJ1-6	CASSPKGQNNSPLHF	TGTGCCAGCTCACCAAAGGGGCAAAATAATTCACCCCTCCACTTT
TRBD2	TRBV11-1	many	TRBJ2-1	CASSFGTSGTYNEQFF	TGTGCCAGCAGCTTCGGGACTAGCGGCACCTACAATGAGCAGTTCTTC
-	TRBV7-9	many	TRBJ2-3	CASSSPISGALHTDTQYF	TGTGCCAGCAGCTCCCCGATTAGTGGGGCTCTTCACACAGATACGCAGTATTTT
TRBD2	TRBV7-2	few	TRBJ2-2	CASSFLAGPGSGELFF	TGTGCCAGCAGCTTTCTAGCGGGACCCGGCTCCGGGGAGCTGTTTTTT
-	TRBV29-1	many	TRBJ2-7	CSVEGGRSNQQYF	TGCAGCGTTGAAGGCGGGCGGAGTAACCAGCAGTACTTC
-	TRBV12-3/TRBV12-4	-	TRBJ2-2	CASSLSAEGAAGELFF	TGTGCCAGCAGTTTAAGTGCGGAGGGGGCAGCCGGGGAGCTGTTTTTT
TRBD2	TRBV7-9	many	TRBJ2-7	CASSRRSGTSGRKAYEQYF	TGTGCCAGCAGCCGCCGTTCCGGGACTAGCGGGAGAAAGGCCTACGAGCAGTACTTC
TRBD2	TRBV24-1	many	TRBJ2-2	CATSGNAGTSGSPLGELFF	TGTGCCACCAGTGGGAATGCGGGGACTAGCGGGAGTCCCCTCGGGGAGCTGTTTTTT
-	TRBV6-1	few	TRBJ2-5	CASSQGRLGYQETQYF	TGTGCCAGCAGCCAGGGACGGCTCGGGTACCAAGAGACCCAGTACTTC
-	TRBV6-6	few	TRBJ2-7	CASSYSGDLGSYEQYF	TGTGCCAGCAGTTACTCGGGTGACTTAGGCTCCTACGAGCAGTACTTC
TRBD2	TRBV28	few	TRBJ2-1	CASGGRGRLGNEQFF	TGTGCCAGCGGGGGGAGGGGCAGGTTGGGGAATGAGCAGTTCTTC
TRBD2	TRBV27	few	TRBJ2-2	CASSLRRPGLATSGELFF	TGTGCCAGCAGTTTACGCCGGCCGGGACTAGCGACGAGCGGGGAGCTGTTTTTT
TRBD2	TRBV2	-	TRBJ2-7	CASSDLAGGSYEQYF	TGTGCCAGCAGTGACCTAGCGGGCGGCTCTTACGAGCAGTACTTC
-	TRBV27	many	TRBJ2-3	CASSSQQAWADTQYF	TGTGCCAGCAGTTCCCAACAGGCTTGGGCAGATACGCAGTATTTT
-	TRBV27	-	TRBJ1-3	CASSLSRGGNTIYF	TGTGCCAGCAGTTTATCCCGCGGCGGAAACACCATATATTTT
-	TRBV20-1	many	TRBJ2-3	CSASRAHLSTDTQYF	TGCAGTGCTAGCCGGGCCCACCTAAGCACAGATACGCAGTATTTT
-	TRBV4-2	few	TRBJ1-6	CASSQALARDYSPLHF	TGTGCCAGCAGCCAAGCACTGGCCAGGGATTATTCACCCCTCCACTTT
TRBD2	TRBV5-1	-	TRBJ2-1	CASSLLPSGRTCVAEQFF	TGCGCCAGCAGCTTGCTCCCTAGCGGGAGGACGTGCGTTGCTGAGCAGTTCTTC
-	TRBV20-1	many	TRBJ1-1	CSARDLAVRAFF	TGCAGTGCTAGAGATTTAGCAGTTCGGGCTTTCTTT
TRBD2	TRBV28	many	TRBJ2-2	CASSSTSGMDTGELFF	TGTGCCAGCAGTTCGACTAGCGGGATGGACACCGGGGAGCTGTTTTTT
TRBD1	TRBV6-5	-	TRBJ2-4	CASSYAVTPGGPKNIQYF	TGTGCCAGCAGTTACGCGGTGACGCCAGGGGGCCCCAAAAACATTCAGTACTTC
-	TRBV9	-	TRBJ2-3	CASSVLSVDTQYF	TGTGCCAGCAGCGTCCTCTCGGTAGATACGCAGTATTTT
TRBD2	TRBV7-9	-	TRBJ2-1	CASSLDLAGIEQFF	TGTGCCAGCAGCTTAGACCTAGCGGGTATCGAGCAGTTCTTC
-	TRBV12-3/TRBV12-4	few	TRBJ2-5	CASSLVWNQESQYF	TGTGCCAGCAGTTTAGTGTGGAACCAAGAGTCCCAGTACTTC
-	TRBV28	many	TRBJ1-4	CASSPPWGASEKLFF	TGTGCCAGCAGCCCACCCTGGGGGGCGAGTGAAAAACTGTTTTTT
-	TRBV20-1	-	TRBJ2-7	CSAISASSVSYEQYF	TGCAGTGCTATTTCAGCTAGCAGCGTTTCTTACGAGCAGTACTTC
TRBD2	TRBV6-9	-	TRBJ2-2	CASSSGLAYTGELFF	TGTGCCAGCAGTTCGGGACTAGCTTACACCGGGGAGCTGTTTTTT
TRBD2	TRBV7-9	-	TRBJ2-7	CASSFKTSGRTYEQYF	TGTGCCAGCAGCTTCAAGACTAGCGGGAGAACCTACGAGCAGTACTTC
-	TRBV29-1	many	TRBJ2-7	CSVRRGWDEQYF	TGCAGCGTCCGGAGGGGGTGGGACGAGCAGTACTTC
TRBD1	TRBV9	-	TRBJ2-1	CASSVGQGAREQFF	TGTGCCAGCAGCGTTGGACAGGGGGCGAGAGAGCAGTTCTTC
-	TRBV10-3	-	TRBJ1-6	CAISEEGPGNSPLHF	TGTGCCATCAGTGAAGAGGGGCCCGGAAATTCACCCCTCCACTTT
-	TRBV5-1	-	TRBJ2-3	CASSGGISLSGSTDTQYF	TGCGCCAGCAGCGGTGGGATATCCCTTAGCGGTAGTACAGATACGCAGTATTTT
-	TRBV7-2	many	TRBJ1-1	CASTSRAANTEAFF	TGTGCCAGCACCTCGAGGGCGGCGAACACTGAAGCTTTCTTT
-	TRBV28	-	TRBJ2-7	CASSRTVEQYF	TGTGCCAGCAGCCGGACCGTCGAGCAGTACTTC
-	TRBV28	many	TRBJ1-1	CASSYHGAMNTEAFF	TGTGCCAGCAGTTACCATGGAGCCATGAACACTGAAGCTTTCTTT
TRBD2	TRBV2	many	TRBJ2-3	CASTSWGRAPDTQYF	TGTGCCAGCACATCCTGGGGGAGGGCCCCAGATACGCAGTATTTT
TRBD2	TRBV12-3/TRBV12-4	few	TRBJ2-7	CASSPRLAGVTYEQYF	TGTGCCAGCAGTCCCCGACTAGCGGGAGTAACCTACGAGCAGTACTTC
-	TRBV7-8	few	TRBJ2-1	CASSLELLSSYNEQFF	TGTGCCAGCAGCTTAGAACTTTTAAGCTCCTACAATGAGCAGTTCTTC
TRBD2	TRBV5-1	many	TRBJ2-3	CASSLPTSVPTDTQYF	TGCGCCAGCAGCCTACCGACTAGCGTCCCCACAGATACGCAGTATTTT
-	TRBV27	many	TRBJ1-6	CASSLWKGGTPLHF	TGTGCCAGCAGTTTATGGAAGGGGGGGACACCCCTCCACTTT
-	TRBV7-2	-	TRBJ2-1	CASSGGDISSYNEQFF	TGTGCCAGCAGCGGAGGAGATATTAGCTCCTACAATGAGCAGTTCTTC
-	TRBV7-9	many	TRBJ1-4	CASSSTRRAGNEKLFF	TGTGCCAGCAGCTCAACAAGACGGGCAGGGAATGAAAAACTGTTTTTT
-	TRBV7-9	few	TRBJ1-1	CASSLIAQANTEAFF	TGTGCCAGCAGCTTAATAGCCCAGGCGAACACTGAAGCTTTCTTT
-	TRBV4-3	-	TRBJ1-3	CASSQEIGNTIYF	TGCGCCAGCAGCCAAGAGATCGGAAACACCATATATTTT
-	TRBV2	many	TRBJ1-2	CASSEGGAPNYGYTF	TGTGCCAGCAGTGAGGGGGGGGCGCCTAACTATGGCTACACCTTC
-	TRBV12-3/TRBV12-4	many	TRBJ2-3	CASSHLGSDTQYF	TGTGCCAGCAGTCATCTAGGCTCAGATACGCAGTATTTT
-	TRBV27	-	TRBJ1-2	CASTQGSGYGYTF	TGTGCCAGCACACAGGGATCTGGCTATGGCTACACCTTC
TRBD2	TRBV24-1	few	TRBJ2-3	CATSVGSGREWSDTQYF	TGTGCCACCAGTGTGGGGAGTGGGCGGGAGTGGTCAGATACGCAGTATTTT
-	TRBV28	many	TRBJ1-2	CASSFRLTGSYGYTF	TGTGCCAGCAGTTTCCGCCTGACAGGATCCTATGGCTACACCTTC
-	TRBV7-9	many	TRBJ2-2	CASSLRGTNTGELFF	TGTGCCAGCAGTTTAAGGGGAACGAACACCGGGGAGCTGTTTTTT
-	TRBV7-9	many	TRBJ2-3	CASSLVAADTQYF	TGTGCCAGCAGCTTAGTCGCGGCAGATACGCAGTATTTT
-	TRBV6-2/TRBV6-3	few	TRBJ2-3	CTSSYRDPTDTQYF	TGTACCAGCAGTTACAGGGATCCCACAGATACGCAGTATTTT
TRBD1	TRBV28	many	TRBJ2-7	CASMWTGVSYEQYF	TGTGCCAGTATGTGGACAGGGGTCTCCTACGAGCAGTACTTC
-	TRBV12-3/TRBV12-4	-	TRBJ1-3	CASSLRVLYFSGNTIYF	TGTGCCAGCAGTTTAAGGGTCCTCTACTTCTCTGGAAACACCATATATTTT